The 22 T cell receptor beta chains given below trace back to one sample, sequenced in a study of shared clonotypes between healthy human individuals. Produced via immunoSEQ multiplex PCR; TCRdb's table is partial and in-frame only. Among 450,000 to 500,000 clones, almost 80% were seen once, and the ten largest hold about 12%. Sequenced material: PBMCs. Receptor source: a woman in her thirties or forties in good health. Some clones in this sample may be carry-over from other donors' samples.

This clone was seen a handful of times. The chain has TRBV28 and TRBJ2-5; tentatively, D is TRBD1 (6 bases). The CDR3 sequence is 14 residues long. V was trimmed by 8 bases and J by 7 bases, leaving 20 bases between them. CDR1 and CDR2 (germline): MDHEN, SYDVKM. The CDR3 sequence is CASLLIKGVGTQYF. The CDR3 DNA sequence: TGTGCCAGCCTCTTGATTAAGGGGGTAGGGACCCAGTACTTC. The whole variable domain, filled in from reference TRBV28 and TRBJ2-5, reads DVKVTQSSRYLVKRTGEKVFLECVQDMDHENMFWYRQDPGLGLRLIYFSYDVKMKEKGDIPEGYSVSREKKERFSLILESASTNQTSMYLCASLLIKGVGTQYFGPGTRLLVL.

Notes on this clone: Just one base apart from a much larger clone, this may be a read error. The sample contains more than one DNA sequence encoding this CDR3. The chain links TRBV5-8 to TRBJ2-5, with 7 bases matching TRBD1. The CDR3 has 16 residues. From germline, CDR1 is SGHTS and CDR2 YDEGEE. V was pared by 4 bases and J by 2 bases, with 11 bases of the junction left unmatched. The CDR3 sequence: CASSLLRGRLQETQYF. The CDR3 coding sequence is TGTGCCAGCAGCCTCTTAAGGGGGCGGCTTCAAGAGACCCAGTACTTC. Full variable domain (outside the CDR3, taken from reference TRBV5-8 and TRBJ2-5): EAGVTQSPTHLIKTRGQQATLRCSPISGHTSVYWYQQALGLGLQFLLWYDEGEERNRGNFPPRFSGRQFPNYSSELNVNALELEDSALYLCASSLLRGRLQETQYFGPGTRLLVL.

The V gene is TRBV7-2, the J gene TRBJ1-1, with D tentatively TRBD1 (5 bases). Trimming took off 2 bases at V and 3 bases at J, with 10 bases between the two ends. CDR3 length: 14 residues. Germline V lookup: CDR1 SGHTA, CDR2 FQGNSA. In DNA form, the CDR3 reads TGTGCCAGCAGCTTACAGGGCCCATACACTGAAGCTTTCTTT. Translating it yields CASSLQGPYTEAFF.

The J gene is TRBJ2-2, the V gene TRBV4-3, with D possibly TRBD2 on 6 matching bases. The germline V gene has CDR1 LGHNA and CDR2 YSLEER. V was clipped by 0 bases and J by 1 base, with 9 bases between them. This CDR3 contains 16 residues. CDR3 sequence: CASSQEVGGNTGELFF. In nucleotides, the CDR3 is TGCGCCAGCAGCCAAGAGGTGGGAGGGAACACCGGGGAGCTGTTTTTT.

J is TRBJ2-7 and V is TRBV11-2; 7 bases agree with TRBD1. This CDR3 is 14 amino acids long. CDR1 and CDR2 (germline): SGHAT, FQNNGV. V was pared by 6 bases and J by 6 bases, with 11 bases of the junction left unmatched. The CDR3 loop is CASRGTGVAGEQYF. In nucleotides, the CDR3 is TGTGCCAGCAGGGGAACAGGGGTAGCAGGCGAGCAGTACTTC.

This clone was observed a few times. Since a much larger clone is just one base distant, this may be a read error. J is TRBJ2-5 and V is TRBV30, with D possibly being TRBD2 (5 bases). Germline CDR1 is GTSNPN and CDR2 is SVGIG (reference sequence). Trimming cost V 4 bases and J 3 bases, with 21 bases left between them. The CDR3 sequence is 16 residues long. The DNA for the CDR3 is TGTGCCTGGAAGACGGTTCGCCCAGCGGCCAAAGAGACCCAGTACTTC. Translated, it gives CAWKTVRPAAKETQYF.

Comments on this clone: The conserved closing phenylalanine or tryptophan is absent in this CDR3, likely reflecting a read error. The chain joins TRBV7-9 to TRBJ1-5; D might be TRBD1 (5 bases). Trimming shortened V by 5 bases and J by 0 bases, and 5 bases separated the two germline ends. Germline lookup yields CDR1 SEHNR and CDR2 FQNEAQ (reference sequence). This CDR3 region has 13 residues. The DNA of the CDR3 is TGTGCCAGCAGCCAGGGTAGCAATCAGCCCCAGCATCTT. Translation gives CASSQGSNQPQHL.

This clone was observed a handful of times. In DNA, the CDR3 is TGTGCCTGGAGTGTCCGGGCTTTTTCTGGAAACACCATATATTTT. Protein product: CAWSVRAFSGNTIYF. The V gene is TRBV30, the J gene TRBJ1-3; D unclear. Germline CDR1 GTSNPN, CDR2 SVGIG (reference sequence). The CDR3 length is 15 residues. V was shortened by 0 bases and J by 1 base, with 10 bases between the two germline ends.

The chain carries TRBV6-5 and TRBJ1-3; D possibly corresponds to TRBD1 (5 bases). This CDR3 comprises 14 residues. Trimming took off 6 bases at V and 0 bases at J, with 9 bases between the two ends. Germline CDR1 is MNHEY and CDR2 is SVGAGI. The CDR3 protein is CASRDSFSGNTIYF. Written as DNA, the CDR3 is TGTGCCAGCAGAGACAGCTTCTCTGGAAACACCATATATTTT.

The genes are TRBV25-1 and TRBJ2-3; no clear D gene. V gave up 1 base and J gave up 0 bases, with 11 bases separating them. CDR3 size: 16 residues. CDR1 and CDR2 (germline): MGHDK, SYGVNS. The CDR3 spells CASSEWSSRSTDTQYF. In DNA form, the CDR3 reads TGTGCCAGCAGTGAATGGAGTAGCCGGAGCACAGATACGCAGTATTTT.

Note on this clone: This may be a read error, as it is one base from a much larger clone. The sample has other DNA sequences that encode this CDR3 too. The chain couples TRBV6-6 to TRBJ2-5; D gene ambiguous. CDR1 is MNHNY and CDR2 is SVGAGI in the germline V gene (reference sequence). Trimming took off 8 bases at V and 5 bases at J, with 12 bases between the two ends. This CDR3 contains 12 residues. Written as DNA, the CDR3 is TGTGCCAGCGGCATGGTGGGGGAGACCCAGTACTTC. Translation: CASGMVGETQYF.

This clone was detected only once. This rearrangement joins TRBV2 to TRBJ2-3, with a weak D call TRBD1 (5 bases). Per germline, CDR1 SNHLY and CDR2 FYNNEI. The CDR3 loop spans 14 amino acids. V lost 6 bases to trimming and J lost 1 base, with 11 bases between them. The CDR3 is CASSYRHGTDTQYF. DNA for the CDR3: TGTGCCAGCAGCTACAGGCACGGCACAGATACGCAGTATTTT.

This clone was found a few times. The rearrangement joins TRBV7-2 to TRBJ1-4, with D possibly matching TRBD1 (5 bases). The CDR3 runs to 15 residues. V lost 2 bases and J 6 bases, leaving 13 bases between the germline ends. Germline CDR1 is SGHTA and CDR2 is FQGNSA. The CDR3 loop is CASSLLGPGDEKLFF. The CDR3, as DNA: TGTGCCAGCAGCTTATTGGGACCGGGGGATGAAAAACTGTTTTTT.

This sequence joins TRBV18 and TRBJ1-4; 9 nucleotides match TRBD1. J lost 8 bases, V lost 6 bases, and 4 bases had no gene match. CDR1 is KGHSH and CDR2 is LQKENI in the germline V gene. The CDR3 runs to 13 residues. The DNA of the CDR3 is TGTGCCAGCTCCTTACAGGGGGCCGAAAAACTGTTTTTT. Protein sequence: CASSLQGAEKLFF.

Notes on this clone: This is likely an artifact of a read error, given a far larger clone one base away. Since the CDR3 does not end with the conserved phenylalanine or tryptophan, this likely comes from a read error. The chain carries TRBV7-6 and TRBJ1-1, with TRBD1 matching 9 bases. CDR1 SGHVS and CDR2 FNYEAQ come from the germline V gene. CDR3 length: 16 amino acids. The ends lost 5 bases at V and 1 base at J; junction bases unmatched: 8. The CDR3 protein is CASSRGTGITNTEAFS. The CDR3 nucleotides are TGTGCCAGCAGCCGAGGGACAGGGATTACGAACACTGAAGCTTTCTCT.

As concerns this clone: One junction end does not reproduce the germline sequence, and a read error may be involved. The chain uses TRBV28 and TRBJ2-3, with D tentatively TRBD1 (5 bases). CDR3 length equals 13 residues. CDR1 is MDHEN and CDR2 is SYDVKM in the germline V gene. CDR3 amino acids: CASSWGSKDTQYF. In nucleotides, the CDR3 is TGTGCCAGCAGTTGGGGCAGCAAAGATACGCAGTATTTT.

Regarding this clone: Germline and junction disagree at one end, which may indicate a read error. The chain is built from TRBV30 and TRBJ1-3; possible D gene TRBD1, 6 bases. The CDR3 extends over 13 amino acids. Germline V gene data show CDR1 as GTSNPN and CDR2 as SVGIG (reference sequence). The DNA of the CDR3 is TGTGCCTGGACCAAAAGCGGGGGGGACACCATGTATTTT. It yields the protein CAWTKSGGDTMYF.

The chain employs TRBV5-1 and TRBJ1-1; D is unresolved. V shed 1 base and J shed 0 bases, with 4 bases lying between them. CDR1 is SGHRS, CDR2 YFSETQ, per germline. The CDR3 runs 13 residues. The CDR3 sequence is CASSLSVNTEAFF. As DNA, the CDR3 is TGCGCCAGCAGCTTGTCCGTGAACACTGAAGCTTTCTTT.

V gene TRBV7-2 combines with J gene TRBJ1-3, with TRBD1 matching 7 bases. CDR1 is SGHTA and CDR2 is FQGNSA in the germline V gene. The CDR3 has 14 residues. The junction had 1 base not matched to a gene; V was cut back by 3 bases and J by 2 bases. CDR3: CASSFTGAGNTIYF. The CDR3 DNA sequence: TGTGCCAGCAGCTTTACAGGGGCTGGAAACACCATATATTTT.

The V and J genes are TRBV5-1 and TRBJ2-1; D is ambiguous. This CDR3 has 15 residues. Germline V gene lookup returns CDR1 SGHRS and CDR2 YFSETQ. The V and J ends lost 4 bases and 4 bases respectively, with 15 bases between them. CDR3 bases: TGCGCCAGCAGCATTATAGCTGGTAATTACAATGAGCAGTTCTTC. Encoded protein: CASSIIAGNYNEQFF. The full variable domain, with the rest looked up from reference TRBV5-1 and TRBJ2-1, is KAGVTQTPRYLIKTRGQQVTLSCSPISGHRSVSWYQQTPGQGLQFLFEYFSETQRNKGNFPGRFSGRQFSNSRSEMNVSTLELGDSALYLCASSIIAGNYNEQFFGPGTRLTVL.

V and J are TRBV27 and TRBJ1-1, with 7 bases lining up with TRBD1. J lost 1 base, V lost 8 bases, and 16 bases had no gene match. CDR3 length: 17 residues. Per germline, CDR1 MNHEY and CDR2 SMNVEV (reference sequence). CDR3 nucleotide sequence: TGTGCCAGCTGGCTCCACAGGGGTTTTGGTGAGAACACTGAAGCTTTCTTT. Its translation: CASWLHRGFGENTEAFF.

The rearrangement joins TRBV10-3 to TRBJ2-3, with D tentatively TRBD1 (6 bases). Trimming pared 2 bases from V and 1 base from J, leaving 10 bases between. This CDR3 is 15 amino acids long. CDR1 and CDR2 (germline): ENHRY, SYGVKD. The CDR3 loop reads CAISEAQGRTDTQYF. For the CDR3, the DNA is TGTGCCATCAGTGAGGCTCAGGGGCGCACAGATACGCAGTATTTT.